This TCR beta chain was sequenced for a study of Graves' ophthalmopathy and Graves' hyperthyroidism. Per the germline V gene, CDR1 is DFQATT and CDR2 is SNEGSKA (reference sequence). The V and J ends lost 1 base and 1 base respectively, with 10 bases between them. CDR3 length equals 14 residues. The study amplified TCR beta CDR3 regions using RNA transcripts. HTBI primers primed a first-round RT-PCR, and a second-round multiplex PCR followed. MiXCR, applied by TCRdb to the multiplex PCR reads, yields one record per CDR3 protein. The table has about 220,000 distinct CDR3 sequences, around a fifth seen once; the top ten hold roughly 44%. This clonotype was observed at least ten times.

The chain has TRBV20-1 and TRBJ1-1; no clear D gene. The TCR comes from a woman between 50 and 59 years old with Graves' ophthalmopathy. Sample: peripheral blood. CDR3 region: CSARGPLGNTEAFF. Here the CDR3 DNA reads TGCAGTGCTAGAGGACCCCTTGGGAACACTGAAGCTTTCTTT.